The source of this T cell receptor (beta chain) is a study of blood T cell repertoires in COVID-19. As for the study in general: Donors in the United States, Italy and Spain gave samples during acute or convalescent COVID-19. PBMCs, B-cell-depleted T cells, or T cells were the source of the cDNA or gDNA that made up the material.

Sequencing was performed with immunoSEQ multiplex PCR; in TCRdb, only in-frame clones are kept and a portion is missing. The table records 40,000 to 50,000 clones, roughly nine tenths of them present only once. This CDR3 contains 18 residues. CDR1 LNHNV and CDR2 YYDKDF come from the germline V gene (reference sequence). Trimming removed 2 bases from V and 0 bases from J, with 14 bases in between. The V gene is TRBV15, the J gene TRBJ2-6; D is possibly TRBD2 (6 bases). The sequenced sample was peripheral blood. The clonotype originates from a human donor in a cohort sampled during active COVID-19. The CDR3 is CATSRSGGGFSGANVLTF. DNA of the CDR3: TGTGCCACCAGCAGATCTGGGGGAGGATTCTCTGGGGCCAACGTCCTGACTTTC.